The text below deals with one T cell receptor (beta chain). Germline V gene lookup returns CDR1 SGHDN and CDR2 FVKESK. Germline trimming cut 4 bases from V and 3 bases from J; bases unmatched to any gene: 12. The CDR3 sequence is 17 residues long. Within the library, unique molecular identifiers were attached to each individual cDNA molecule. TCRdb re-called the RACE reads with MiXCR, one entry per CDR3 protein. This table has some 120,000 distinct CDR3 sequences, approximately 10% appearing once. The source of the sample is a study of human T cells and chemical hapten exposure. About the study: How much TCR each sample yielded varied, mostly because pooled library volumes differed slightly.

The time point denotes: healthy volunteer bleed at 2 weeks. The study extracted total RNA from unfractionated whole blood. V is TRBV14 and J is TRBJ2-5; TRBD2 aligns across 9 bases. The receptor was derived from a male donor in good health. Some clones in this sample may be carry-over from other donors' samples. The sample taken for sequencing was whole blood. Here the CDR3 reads CASSPLRRASGEETQYF. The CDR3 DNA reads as TGTGCCAGCAGCCCACTAAGGAGGGCTAGCGGGGAAGAGACCCAGTACTTC.